These 17 T cell receptor beta chains share one sample of origin, sequenced in a study of early T cells in non-severe SARS-CoV-2 infection. TCRdb redid the calling of the 5' RACE reads with MiXCR, one entry per CDR3 protein. The table includes approximately 81,000 distinct CDR3 sequences, around an eighth detected once. The source material was whole blood. These receptors came from an adult who was a healthcare worker with PCR-confirmed SARS-CoV-2 infection or an uninfected control (not recorded which).

This clonotype was observed a handful of times. The rearrangement uses TRBV6-5 and TRBJ2-7; D is ambiguous. V was pared by 6 bases and J by 2 bases, with 14 bases between. The CDR3 loop spans 14 amino acids. Germline V gives CDR1 MNHEY, CDR2 SVGAGI. CDR3: CASSRKVPPYEQYF. The CDR3 DNA sequence: TGTGCCAGCAGCCGCAAGGTACCGCCCTACGAGCAGTACTTC.

This rearrangement joins TRBV19 to TRBJ2-2, with 9 bases that match TRBD1. The CDR3 length is 15 residues. The J segment lost 4 bases and the V segment lost 5 bases, leaving 5 bases of the junction unmatched. Looked up from germline, CDR1 is LNHDA and CDR2 is SQIVND (reference sequence). CDR3 nucleotides: TGTGCCAGTAGTCCTACAGGGGGCCGCACCGGGGAGCTGTTTTTT. Encoded protein: CASSPTGGRTGELFF.

The CDR3 nucleotides read TGTGCCAGCAGCCGGGGCCTAGCGGCCCCCACAGATACGCAGTATTTT. Its translation: CASSRGLAAPTDTQYF. The chain has TRBV5-4 and TRBJ2-3; 7 positions match TRBD2. The germline V gene has CDR1 SGHNT and CDR2 YYREEE (reference sequence). The CDR3 totals 16 residues. The V segment lost 4 bases and the J segment 2 bases; nucleotides outside the gene matches: 10.

This clonotype appeared a few times. V gene TRBV9 combines with J gene TRBJ2-1; TRBD2 might be the D (5 bases). V dropped 3 bases and J dropped 0 bases, with 13 bases sitting between them. Germline values: CDR1 SGDLS, CDR2 YYNGEE. The CDR3 is 16 amino acids. This CDR3 reads CASSASTRSSYNEQFF. Written as DNA, the CDR3 is TGTGCCAGCAGCGCCTCAACTAGGAGCTCCTACAATGAGCAGTTCTTC.

This clonotype was seen repeatedly, ten times or more. V usage is TRBV12-3 or TRBV12-4 and J usage is TRBJ2-6, with D maybe TRBD1 (5 bases). The CDR3 sequence is 14 residues long. V lost 10 bases to trimming and J lost 3 bases, with 13 bases between them. DNA of the CDR3: TGTGCCATCAGGGTGGGGTTTGGGGCCAACGTCCTGACTTTC. Translated: CAIRVGFGANVLTF.

The table lists this clonotype with a few counts. The chain has TRBV5-1 and TRBJ2-1, with D perhaps TRBD2 (5 bases). Trimming stripped 1 base from V and 9 bases from J, with 8 bases between. Germline CDR1 is SGHRS and CDR2 is YFSETQ. The CDR3 extends over 12 amino acids. CDR3 protein: CASSLSGVEQFF. DNA for the CDR3: TGCGCCAGCAGCTTGAGCGGTGTTGAGCAGTTCTTC.

This chain uses TRBV7-9 with TRBJ2-2, with D possibly called TRBD1 or TRBD2 (5 bases each). The ends were cut back, 4 bases at V and 6 bases at J, with 15 bases in the middle. There are 15 residues in the CDR3. Germline-derived CDR1 and CDR2 are SEHNR and FQNEAQ (reference sequence). The CDR3 reads CASSSEGNQPGELFF. The CDR3 DNA reads TGTGCCAGCAGCTCTGAGGGGAATCAACCCGGGGAGCTGTTTTTT.

This clonotype was counted ten times or more. This chain links TRBV4-2 with TRBJ1-4, with 11 nucleotides matching TRBD1. Losses at the gene ends were 2 bases for V and 8 bases for J; bases not matched to a gene: 16. CDR3 length: 19 amino acids. CDR1 LGHNA and CDR2 YNFKEQ come from the germline V gene. The CDR3 nucleotides are TGTGCCAGCAGCCAATCAAATAGGGGACAGGGGGGCTTTTCGGAAAAACTGTTTTTT. Its protein is CASSQSNRGQGGFSEKLFF.

Only a few counts were recorded for this clonotype. V is TRBV5-5 and J is TRBJ2-1, with 10 bases that match TRBD2. V was clipped by 1 base and J by 12 bases; unmatched bases: 10. The CDR3 runs to 15 residues. CDR1 SGHKS and CDR2 YYEKEE come from the germline V gene (reference sequence). CDR3 sequence: CASSLPTSGAQGQFF. As DNA, the CDR3 is TGTGCCAGCAGCTTGCCCACTAGCGGGGCGCAGGGGCAGTTCTTC.

This clonotype was seen repeatedly, ten times or more. The chain links TRBV7-6 to TRBJ2-2; D is perhaps TRBD1 (6 bases). CDR3 length equals 17 residues. Trimming cost V 5 bases and J 7 bases, with 23 bases left between them. Germline V CDR1 and CDR2: SGHVS, FNYEAQ. The DNA of the CDR3 is TGTGCCAGCAGCCCCCCGCGGCAGGGGAGACTTGACGGGGAGCTGTTTTTT. The encoded protein is CASSPPRQGRLDGELFF.

This clonotype was observed at least ten times. CDR3 sequence reads: CASRKPRGSGSYEQYF. The CDR3 DNA follows: TGTGCCAGCAGGAAACCCCGGGGTAGCGGGAGCTACGAGCAGTACTTC. The V gene is TRBV2, the J gene TRBJ2-7, with TRBD2 matching over 9 bases. Trimming at V came to 6 bases and at J to 3 bases, leaving 12 bases not matched to a gene. CDR1 is SNHLY, CDR2 FYNNEI, per germline. The CDR3 extends over 16 amino acids.

The chain has TRBV6-1 and TRBJ2-3; 8 nucleotides agree with TRBD1. V was pared by 6 bases and J by 0 bases, with 8 bases of the junction left unmatched. In germline, CDR1 is MNHNS, CDR2 SASEGT. The CDR3 is 16 amino acids. Here the CDR3 reads CASRLRQGFSTDTQYF. CDR3 bases: TGTGCCAGCAGGCTCCGACAGGGGTTCAGCACAGATACGCAGTATTTT.

At least ten counts were recorded for this clonotype. V and J are TRBV6-5 and TRBJ2-3, with D perhaps matching TRBD2 (6 bases). Germline CDR1 MNHEY, CDR2 SVGAGI. V lost 10 bases to trimming and J lost 0 bases, with 14 bases between them. The CDR3 is made up of 14 amino acids. The CDR3 is CATRAGSSTDTQYF. DNA for the CDR3: TGTGCCACCAGAGCGGGCTCTAGCACAGATACGCAGTATTTT.

J is TRBJ1-5 and V is TRBV20-1; 8 bases fit TRBD1. The length of the CDR3 is 13 residues. The trim removed 6 bases at V and 6 bases at J, leaving 7 bases unmatched. CDR1 is DFQATT and CDR2 is SNEGSKA in the germline V gene (reference sequence). CDR3 amino acids: CSARQGIRQPQHF. DNA for the CDR3: TGCAGTGCCAGACAGGGGATCCGTCAGCCCCAGCATTTT.

This clonotype was counted many times. This sequence joins TRBV5-1 and TRBJ2-3; tentatively, D is TRBD2 (5 bases). The V end was cut by 1 base, the J end by 14 bases, with 8 bases between. CDR1 and CDR2 (germline): SGHRS, YFSETQ. CDR3 length: 10 residues. The CDR3 here is CASSLQDWYF. CDR3 sequence (DNA): TGCGCCAGCAGCTTGCAGGACTGGTATTTT.

This clonotype turned up a few times. V is TRBV29-1 and J is TRBJ2-1, with 10 bases matching TRBD2. Per germline, CDR1 SQVTM and CDR2 ANQGSEA. CDR3 length: 15 amino acids. J gave up 3 bases and V 6 bases, and 8 bases lay outside the gene matches. CDR3 nucleotides: TGCAGCGTCGGCAGCACTAGCGGGGACTACAATGAGCAGTTCTTC. As protein: CSVGSTSGDYNEQFF.

The V gene is TRBV20-1, the J gene TRBJ2-7; 12 bases line up with TRBD2. CDR1 and CDR2 from the germline V gene are DFQATT and SNEGSKA (reference sequence). This CDR3 has 18 residues. V trimming: 6 bases; J trimming: 7 bases; junction bases outside the gene matches: 22. CDR3 protein: CSAYRTSGINLGRNEQYF. CDR3 bases: TGCAGTGCCTACAGGACTAGCGGGATCAATTTGGGCCGGAATGAGCAGTACTTC.